This TCR beta chain was profiled in a study of shared clonotypes between healthy human individuals. As for the study in general: The donors, two women and three men, were aged 18 to 49.

The authors' processing: ImmunoSEQ sequences covered only the junction and lacked quality scores; filtering therefore differed. This table comes from immunoSEQ multiplex PCR, and its TCRdb copy is limited to in-frame clones, with some not included. V and J calls and clone size follow that table, whereas D and trimming were derived from the DNA. Of about half a million clones in the sample, around three quarters are singletons; the top ten hold over 9.5%. The V gene lost 7 bases and the J gene lost 8 bases, with 15 bases spanning the gap. Per germline, CDR1 MNHEY and CDR2 SMNVEV (reference sequence). The CDR3 runs 13 residues. Adult donors, all healthy and HIV-negative, had no recent acute infections or vaccinations. All participating donors were Caucasian adults from Nashville, Tennessee.

The specimen sequenced was PBMCs. This TCR was recovered from a woman between 40 and 55 years old in good health. Some clones in this sample may be carry-over from other donors' samples. This sequence joins TRBV27 and TRBJ2-1; D unclear. The CDR3 here is CASTPRVRDEQFF. The DNA of the CDR3 is TGTGCCAGCACCCCCCGGGTACGGGATGAGCAGTTCTTC.